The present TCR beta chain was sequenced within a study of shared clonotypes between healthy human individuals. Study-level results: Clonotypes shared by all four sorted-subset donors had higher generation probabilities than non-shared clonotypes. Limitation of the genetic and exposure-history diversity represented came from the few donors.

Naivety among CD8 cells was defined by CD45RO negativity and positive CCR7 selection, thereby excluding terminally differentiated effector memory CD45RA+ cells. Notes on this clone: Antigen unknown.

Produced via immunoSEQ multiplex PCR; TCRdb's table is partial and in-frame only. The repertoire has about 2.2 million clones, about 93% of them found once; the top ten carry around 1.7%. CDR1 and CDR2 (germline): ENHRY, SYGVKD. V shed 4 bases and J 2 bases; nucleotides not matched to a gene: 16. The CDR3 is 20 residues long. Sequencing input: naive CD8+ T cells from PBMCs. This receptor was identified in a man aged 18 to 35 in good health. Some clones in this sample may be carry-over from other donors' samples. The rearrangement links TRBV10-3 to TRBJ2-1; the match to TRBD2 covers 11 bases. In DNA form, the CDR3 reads TGTGCCATCAGTGGCCCCATTGGACTAGCGGGCCCGGGGGCCTACAATGAGCAGTTCTTC. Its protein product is CAISGPIGLAGPGAYNEQFF.